A single T cell receptor (beta chain) is shown here with its context. V was clipped by 0 bases and J by 9 bases; unmatched bases: 5. The CDR3 covers 15 residues. Looked up from germline, CDR1 is SGHRS and CDR2 is YFSETQ. This sample is part of a study of blood T cells in healthy people across ages. Together with a sample-barcoded 5' primer, a J-beta primer mix was included in a second PCR lasting about 6 to 11 cycles. TCRdb re-analysed the 5' RACE reads in MiXCR, keeping a single row per CDR3 protein. The sample yields about 640,000 distinct CDR3 sequences, 58% seen once. The TCR was taken from a man aged 60 to 75 in good health. Source material: blood. The chain recombines TRBV5-1 with TRBJ2-2, with TRBD2 matching 10 bases. This chain's CDR3 is CASSLDSGGHRELFF. CDR3 bases: TGCGCCAGCAGCTTGGATAGCGGGGGGCACCGGGAGCTGTTTTTT.